The clone carrying this T cell receptor beta chain was detected only a few times. No antigen is known for it. The data stem from a study of CD4 T cells in relation to SARS-CoV-2 and coronaviruses. Assay used: immunoSEQ multiplex PCR; TCRdb lists only in-frame clones, some missing. The sample lists 55,000 to 75,000 clones; around 87% were seen once. Before the COVID-19 pandemic, during about 2011-2019, CD4+ T cells were taken from unexposed donors. Trimming took off 6 bases at V and 1 base at J, with 7 bases between the two ends. The CDR3 consists of 13 residues. CDR1 is MNHEY, CDR2 SVGAGI, per germline. The study, taken as a whole, reports: About 65% of donors had memory CD4+ clonotypes crossrecognizing SARS-CoV-2 and common cold coronavirus spike.

Input material: memory CD4+ T cells from PBMCs. This receptor was identified in a human donor in good health. V usage is TRBV6-5 and J usage is TRBJ1-3; the D is unclear. DNA of the CDR3: TGTGCCAGCAGAACCGGGTCTGGAAACACCATATATTTT. It yields the protein CASRTGSGNTIYF.